This T cell receptor beta chain stems from a study of CD8 T cells in Susac syndrome. Per the germline V gene, CDR1 is SGDLS and CDR2 is YYNGEE. Between the trimmed V and J ends, which lost 3 bases and 4 bases, there was a span of 16 bases. The CDR3 contains 15 residues. Reverse transcription used roughly 0.45 to 1 ug RNA and random hexamers. TCRdb re-analysed the immunoSEQ multiplex PCR reads in MiXCR, keeping a single row per CDR3 protein. The data show about 210,000 distinct CDR3 sequences, 95% seen once. Input material: CD4+ T cells from PBMCs. The TCR comes from a human donor with multiple sclerosis. The chain employs TRBV9 and TRBJ1-2, with D perhaps TRBD1 (6 bases). This CDR3 is CASSASPGHIYGYTF. CDR3 sequence (DNA): TGTGCCAGCAGCGCATCTCCGGGACATATCTATGGCTACACCTTC. Based on the CDR3 plus reference TRBV9 and TRBJ1-2, the full variable domain is DSGVTQTPKHLITATGQRVTLRCSPRSGDLSVYWYQQSLDQGLQFLIQYYNGEERAKGNILERFSAQQFPDLHSELNLSSLELGDSALYFCASSASPGHIYGYTFGSGTRLTVV.